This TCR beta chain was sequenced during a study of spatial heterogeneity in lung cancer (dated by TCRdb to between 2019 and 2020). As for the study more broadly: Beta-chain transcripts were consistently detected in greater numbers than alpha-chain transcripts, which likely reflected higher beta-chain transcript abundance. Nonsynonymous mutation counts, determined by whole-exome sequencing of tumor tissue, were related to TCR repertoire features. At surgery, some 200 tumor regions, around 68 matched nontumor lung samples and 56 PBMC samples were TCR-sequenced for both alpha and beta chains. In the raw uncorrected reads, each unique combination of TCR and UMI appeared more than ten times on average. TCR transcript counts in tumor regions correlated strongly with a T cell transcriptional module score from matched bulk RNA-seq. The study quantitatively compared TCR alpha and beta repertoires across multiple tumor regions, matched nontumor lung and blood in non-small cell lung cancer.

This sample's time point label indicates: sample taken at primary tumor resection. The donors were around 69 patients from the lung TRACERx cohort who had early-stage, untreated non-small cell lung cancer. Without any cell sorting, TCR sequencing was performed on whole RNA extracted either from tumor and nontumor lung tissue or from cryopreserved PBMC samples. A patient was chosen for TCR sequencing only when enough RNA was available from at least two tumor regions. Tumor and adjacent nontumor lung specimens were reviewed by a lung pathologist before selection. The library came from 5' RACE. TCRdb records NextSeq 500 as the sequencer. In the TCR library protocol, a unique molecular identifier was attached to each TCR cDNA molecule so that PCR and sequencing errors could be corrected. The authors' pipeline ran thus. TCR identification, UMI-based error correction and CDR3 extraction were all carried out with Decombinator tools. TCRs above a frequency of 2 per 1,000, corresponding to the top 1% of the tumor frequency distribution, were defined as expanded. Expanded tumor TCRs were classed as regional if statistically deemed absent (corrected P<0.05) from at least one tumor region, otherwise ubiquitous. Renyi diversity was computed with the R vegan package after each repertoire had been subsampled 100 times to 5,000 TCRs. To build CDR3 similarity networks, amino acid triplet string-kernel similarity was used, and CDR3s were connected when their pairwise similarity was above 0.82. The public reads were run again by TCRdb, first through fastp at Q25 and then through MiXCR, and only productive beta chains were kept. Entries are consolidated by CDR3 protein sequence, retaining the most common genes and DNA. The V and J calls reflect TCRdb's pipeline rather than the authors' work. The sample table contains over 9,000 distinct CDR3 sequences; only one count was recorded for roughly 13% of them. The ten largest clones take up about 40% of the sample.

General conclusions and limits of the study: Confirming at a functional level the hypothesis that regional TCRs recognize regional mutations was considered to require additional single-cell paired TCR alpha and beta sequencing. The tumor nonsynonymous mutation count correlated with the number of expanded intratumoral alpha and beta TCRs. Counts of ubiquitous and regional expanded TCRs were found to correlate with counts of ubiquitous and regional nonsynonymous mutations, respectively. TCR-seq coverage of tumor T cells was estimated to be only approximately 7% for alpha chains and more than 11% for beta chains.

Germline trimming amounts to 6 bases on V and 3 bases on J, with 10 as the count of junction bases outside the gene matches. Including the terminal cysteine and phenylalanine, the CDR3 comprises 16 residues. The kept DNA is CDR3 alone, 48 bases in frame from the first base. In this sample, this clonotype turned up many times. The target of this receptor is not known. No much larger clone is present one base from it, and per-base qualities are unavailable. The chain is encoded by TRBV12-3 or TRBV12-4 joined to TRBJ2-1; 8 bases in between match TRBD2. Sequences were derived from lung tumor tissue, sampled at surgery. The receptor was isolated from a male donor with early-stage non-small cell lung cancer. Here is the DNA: TGTGCCAGCAGGAAATCCCCGGGGGGGGGCTACAATGAGCAGTTCTTC. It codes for CASRKSPGGGYNEQFF.